These 10 T cell receptor beta chains share one sample of origin, sequenced in a study of identifying expanded T cells in peripheral blood. Data came from immunoSEQ multiplex PCR; TCRdb stores just in-frame clones and leaves some out. The sample has about 130,000 clones; approximately 86% are singletons. Sequencing used blood. The receptors derive from a person aged 18-70 years in good health.

The V call is TRBV6-5, the J call TRBJ1-1; D possibly corresponds to TRBD1 (5 bases). Germline CDR1 is MNHEY and CDR2 is SVGAGI. Deletions cut 7 bases from V and 4 bases from J, with 13 bases between. This CDR3 is built from 13 residues. CDR3 DNA sequence: TGTGCCAGCACCCGCGTGAGGGGCACTGAAGCTTTCTTT. Translated: CASTRVRGTEAFF.

The chain is built from TRBV5-1 and TRBJ2-7; possibly TRBD2 for D (5 bases). Per germline, CDR1 SGHRS and CDR2 YFSETQ. This CDR3 has 13 residues. Trimming stripped 1 base from V and 3 bases from J, with 8 bases between. In DNA, the CDR3 is TGCGCCAGCAGCTTGCCCGGGAACTACGAGCAGTACTTC. Translated: CASSLPGNYEQYF.

This clone has just one count. This chain links TRBV5-5 with TRBJ2-7; 7 bases are a match to TRBD1. The CDR3 loop spans 17 amino acids. From germline, CDR1 is SGHKS and CDR2 YYEKEE (reference sequence). V lost 4 bases and J lost 3; bases outside the gene matches: 16. This CDR3 is CASSLAGTVPLFYEQYF. The CDR3 nucleotides are TGTGCCAGCAGCCTTGCCGGGACAGTCCCACTTTTCTACGAGCAGTACTTC.

This clone came up a few times. One end of the junction does not line up with germline, which may come from a read error. This chain uses TRBV30 with TRBJ1-2; a possible D gene is TRBD1 (5 bases). CDR3 size: 14 residues. Germline V gives CDR1 GTSNPN, CDR2 SVGIG (reference sequence). The CDR3 sequence is CAGRRTDTNYGYTF. In nucleotides, the CDR3 is TGTGCCGGGAGGAGGACGGACACTAACTATGGCTACACCTTC. Based on the CDR3 plus reference TRBV30 and TRBJ1-2, the full variable domain is SQTIHQWPATLVQPVGSPLSLECTVEGTSNPNLYWYRQAAGRGLQLLFYSVGIGQISSEVPQNLSASRPQDRQFILSSKKLLLSDSGFYLCAGRRTDTNYGYTFGSGTRLTVV.

The gene calls are TRBV7-9 and TRBJ2-1; TRBD2 matches at 8 bases. The CDR3 has 13 amino acids. CDR1 and CDR2 (germline): SEHNR, FQNEAQ (reference sequence). After removal of 5 bases from V and 9 bases from J, the junction contained 6 bases not matched to a gene. As DNA, the CDR3 is TGTGCCAGCAGCCGCCGACTAGCGAGTGAGCAGTTCTTC. This encodes CASSRRLASEQFF.

V and J are TRBV18 and TRBJ1-4; D gene unclear. Trimming pared 2 bases from V and 0 bases from J, leaving 7 bases between. The CDR3 is made up of 15 amino acids. The germline CDR1 and CDR2 sequences are KGHSH and LQKENI. CDR3 sequence: CASSPDGSTNEKLFF. DNA of the CDR3: TGTGCCAGCTCACCAGACGGATCAACTAATGAAAAACTGTTTTTT.

The rearrangement links TRBV2 to TRBJ1-2, with no clear D. The CDR3 covers 13 residues. V was clipped by 5 bases and J by 1 base, with 8 bases between them. CDR1 and CDR2 (germline): SNHLY, FYNNEI. The CDR3 sequence: CASSRRDNYGYTF. CDR3 DNA sequence: TGTGCCAGCAGTAGGAGGGATAACTATGGCTACACCTTC. Full variable domain (outside the CDR3, taken from reference TRBV2 and TRBJ1-2): EPEVTQTPSHQVTQMGQEVILRCVPISNHLYFYWYRQILGQKVEFLVSFYNNEISEKSEIFDDQFSVERPDGSNFTLKIRSTKLEDSAMYFCASSRRDNYGYTFGSGTRLTVV.

The chain uses TRBV4-2 and TRBJ2-2; weak D call: TRBD1 (5 bases). Germline V CDR1 and CDR2: LGHNA, YNFKEQ. V lost 2 bases, J lost 2 bases, and 6 bases lay in between. This CDR3 is built from 14 residues. CDR3 bases: TGTGCCAGCAGCCAAACAGGAAACACCGGGGAGCTGTTTTTT. Amino acid sequence: CASSQTGNTGELFF.

The chain recombines TRBV4-3 with TRBJ2-3; no definite D call. V gave up 0 bases and J gave up 3 bases, with 10 bases separating them. This CDR3 is built from 15 residues. The germline CDR1 and CDR2 sequences are LGHNA and YSLEER. This CDR3 reads CASSQDSWGTDTQYF. The CDR3 nucleotides are TGCGCCAGCAGCCAAGATTCTTGGGGTACAGATACGCAGTATTTT.

This chain joins TRBV5-1 and TRBJ2-2; D ambiguous. Germline CDR1 and CDR2: SGHRS and YFSETQ. The CDR3 consists of 13 residues. V was clipped by 4 bases and J by 6 bases, with 10 bases between them. The CDR3 loop reads CASSIPAAGELFF. The CDR3, as DNA: TGCGCCAGCAGCATACCCGCGGCCGGGGAGCTGTTTTTT.